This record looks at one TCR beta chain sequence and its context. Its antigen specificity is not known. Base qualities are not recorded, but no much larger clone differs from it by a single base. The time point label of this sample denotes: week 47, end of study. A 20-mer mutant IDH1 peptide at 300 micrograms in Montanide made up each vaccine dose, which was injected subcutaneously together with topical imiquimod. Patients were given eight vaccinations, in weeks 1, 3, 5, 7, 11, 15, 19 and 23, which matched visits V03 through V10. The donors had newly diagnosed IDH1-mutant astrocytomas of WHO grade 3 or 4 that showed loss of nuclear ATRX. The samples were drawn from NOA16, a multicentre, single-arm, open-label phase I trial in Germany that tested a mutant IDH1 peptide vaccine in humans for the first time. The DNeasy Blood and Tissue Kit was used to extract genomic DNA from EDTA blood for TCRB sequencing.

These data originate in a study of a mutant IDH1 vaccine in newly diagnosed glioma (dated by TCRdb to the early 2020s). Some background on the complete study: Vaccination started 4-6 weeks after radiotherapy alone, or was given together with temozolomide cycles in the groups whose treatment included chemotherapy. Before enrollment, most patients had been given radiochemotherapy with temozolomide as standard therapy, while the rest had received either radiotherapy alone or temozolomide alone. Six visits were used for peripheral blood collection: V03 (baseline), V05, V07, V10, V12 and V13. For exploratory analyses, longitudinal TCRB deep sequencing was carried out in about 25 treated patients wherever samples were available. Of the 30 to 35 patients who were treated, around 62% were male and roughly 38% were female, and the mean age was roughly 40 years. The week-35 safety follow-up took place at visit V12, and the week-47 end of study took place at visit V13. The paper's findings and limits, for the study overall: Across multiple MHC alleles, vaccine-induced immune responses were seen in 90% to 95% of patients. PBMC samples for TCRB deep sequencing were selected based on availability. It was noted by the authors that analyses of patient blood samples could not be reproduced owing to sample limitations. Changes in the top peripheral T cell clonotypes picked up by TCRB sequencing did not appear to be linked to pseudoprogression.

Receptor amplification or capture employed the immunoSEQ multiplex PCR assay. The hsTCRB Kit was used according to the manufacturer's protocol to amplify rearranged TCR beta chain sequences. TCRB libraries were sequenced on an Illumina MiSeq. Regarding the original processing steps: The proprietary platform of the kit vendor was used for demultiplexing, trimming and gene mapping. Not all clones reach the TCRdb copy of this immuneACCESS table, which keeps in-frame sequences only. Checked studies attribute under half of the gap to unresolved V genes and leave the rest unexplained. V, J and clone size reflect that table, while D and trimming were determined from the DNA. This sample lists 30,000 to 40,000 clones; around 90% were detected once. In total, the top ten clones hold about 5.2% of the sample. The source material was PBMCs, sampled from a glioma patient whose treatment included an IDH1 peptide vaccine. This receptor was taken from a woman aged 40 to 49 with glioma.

The CDR3: CATMTGTHEKLFF. The DNA reads as follows: TGTGCCACCATGACAGGGACACATGAAAAACTGTTTTTT. This chain joins TRBV6-5 to TRBJ1-4; TRBD1 agrees with 7 junctional bases. The CDR3 covers 13 residues, taking in both the cysteine and the phenylalanine. Solely the CDR3 DNA is kept, with 39 bases framed from the first base. V is pruned by 10 bases and J by 6 bases, leaving 8 bases of the junction without a gene match. Looking up the germline V gene yields CDR1 MNHEY and CDR2 SVGAGI.